This is a list of T cell receptor beta chains from one sample in a study of shared clonotypes between healthy human individuals. This table comes from immunoSEQ multiplex PCR, and its TCRdb copy is limited to in-frame clones, with some not included. The table records fewer than 2.5 million clones, approximately 94% of them present only once. Sequencing was performed on naive CD4+ T cells from PBMCs. The receptors derive from a man between 18 and 35 years old in good health. Some clones in this sample may be carry-over from other donors' samples. Each CDR3 is given without its conserved first and last residue. A D gene is named only where the DNA matches it firmly.

d_call: TRBD1
v_call: TRBV7-2
j_call: TRBJ1-1
cdr3_aa: ASRTQGDTEAF

d_call: .
v_call: TRBV28
j_call: TRBJ1-2
cdr3_aa: ASSLRDAGYGYT

d_call: .
v_call: TRBV5-1
j_call: TRBJ2-5
cdr3_aa: ASSSRHPQETQY

d_call: TRBD2
v_call: TRBV30
j_call: TRBJ2-3
cdr3_aa: AWRHLPSGNVTDTQY

d_call: .
v_call: TRBV10-3
j_call: TRBJ2-3
cdr3_aa: AISDPTTRPIPY

d_call: .
v_call: TRBV28
j_call: TRBJ1-1
cdr3_aa: ASKYIAGKAF

d_call: .
v_call: TRBV28
j_call: TRBJ1-2
cdr3_aa: ASSLGRPNYGYT

d_call: .
v_call: TRBV2
j_call: TRBJ2-1
cdr3_aa: ASSGNYNEQF

d_call: TRBD1
v_call: TRBV5-6
j_call: TRBJ1-2
cdr3_aa: ASRWTGKDYGYT

d_call: .
v_call: TRBV4-1
j_call: TRBJ2-3
cdr3_aa: ASSQGGSSTDTQY